The clone carrying this T cell receptor beta chain was observed a single time. What it binds is unknown. CDR3 length: 15 residues. In germline, CDR1 is SGHAT, CDR2 FQNNGV. V lost 3 bases and J lost 0, with 11 bases in between. These data belong to a study of T cells in narcolepsy. Turning to the study itself: Enrolled donors included narcolepsy type 1 or type 2 patients and healthy controls. Study observations and caveats: Autoreactive HCRT-specific and TRIB2-specific clonotypes were marked in same-patient CSF-versus-blood CD4+ comparisons. Healthy controls reportedly lacked the autoreactive clonotypes serially found in patients' blood. In some patient and control memory CD4+ samples, autoreactive clones were absent.

Profiled with immunoSEQ multiplex PCR; TCRdb holds only in-frame clones, not every one. Here the sample spans about 29,000 clones, roughly 86% being singletons. Material: memory (CD45RA-) CD4+ T cells from blood. This TCR derives from a human donor in good health. V gene TRBV11-2 combines with J gene TRBJ1-1; D remains ambiguous. This CDR3 is CASSFLGPLNTEAFF. The CDR3, as DNA: TGTGCCAGCAGCTTTTTAGGACCTTTGAACACTGAAGCTTTCTTT. Based on the CDR3 plus reference TRBV11-2 and TRBJ1-1, the full variable domain is EAGVAQSPRYKIIEKRQSVAFWCNPISGHATLYWYQQILGQGPKLLIQFQNNGVVDDSQLPKDRFSAERLKGVDSTLKIQPAKLEDSAVYLCASSFLGPLNTEAFFGQGTRLTVV.